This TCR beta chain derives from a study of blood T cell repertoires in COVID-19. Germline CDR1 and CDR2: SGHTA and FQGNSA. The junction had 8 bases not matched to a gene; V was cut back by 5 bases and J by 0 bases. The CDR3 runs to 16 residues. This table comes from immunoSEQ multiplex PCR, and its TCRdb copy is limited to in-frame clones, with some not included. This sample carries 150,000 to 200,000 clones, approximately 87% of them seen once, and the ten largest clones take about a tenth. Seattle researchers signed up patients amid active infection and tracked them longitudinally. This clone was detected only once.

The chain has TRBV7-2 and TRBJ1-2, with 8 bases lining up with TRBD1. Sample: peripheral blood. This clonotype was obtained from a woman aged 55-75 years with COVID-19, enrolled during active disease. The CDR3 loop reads CASSAGQGRTNYGYTF. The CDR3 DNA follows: TGTGCCAGCAGCGCTGGACAGGGTAGGACTAACTATGGCTACACCTTC.